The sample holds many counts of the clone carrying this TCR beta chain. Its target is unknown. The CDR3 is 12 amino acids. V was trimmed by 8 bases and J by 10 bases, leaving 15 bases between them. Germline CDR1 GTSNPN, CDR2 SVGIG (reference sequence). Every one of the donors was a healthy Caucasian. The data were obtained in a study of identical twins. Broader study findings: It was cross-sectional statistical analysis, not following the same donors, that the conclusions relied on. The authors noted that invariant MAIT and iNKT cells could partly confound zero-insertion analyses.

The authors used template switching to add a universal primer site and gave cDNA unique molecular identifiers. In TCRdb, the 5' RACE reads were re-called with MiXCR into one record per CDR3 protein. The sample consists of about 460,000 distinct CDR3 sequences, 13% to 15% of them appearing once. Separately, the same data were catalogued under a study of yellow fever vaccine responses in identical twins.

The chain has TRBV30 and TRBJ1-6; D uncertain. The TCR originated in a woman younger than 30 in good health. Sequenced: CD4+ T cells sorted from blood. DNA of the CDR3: TGTGCCACCGCCCGGGTAGTGTCACCCCTCCACTTT. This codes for CATARVVSPLHF.